This T cell receptor (beta chain) was sequenced for a study of T-cell reconstitution after alpha-beta-depleted transplantation in children. General study results and limits: By one year post-transplant, T-cell counts and diversity largely arose from T cells that were newly produced. Approximately two months post-transplant, alpha-beta T cells reportedly originated from several hundred expanded graft clones. TCRbeta diversity was high at day 60 in some patients (a result of surviving recipient T cells and thymic progenitors).

Trimming at V came to 6 bases and at J to 2 bases, leaving 14 bases not matched to a gene. The CDR3 has 17 amino acids. Germline V lookup: CDR1 KGHSH, CDR2 LQKENI. Unique molecular identifiers tagged the TCRbeta library. In TCRdb, the PCR reads were re-called with MiXCR into one record per CDR3 protein. The sample gives approximately 300,000 distinct CDR3 sequences, 9.5% to 13% of which show up once; less than 25% is in the top ten. This clonotype was seen only a few times. Its antigen is unknown. This sample comprised peripheral blood, obtained 180 days after TCRalphabeta/CD19-depleted stem cell transplant. This clonotype originated in a male patient between 2 and 10 years old who had a stem cell transplant for chronic granulomatous disease, so the T cells may come from the graft donor. The J gene is TRBJ2-7, the V gene TRBV18, with TRBD2 matching 9 bases. Here the CDR3 DNA reads TGTGCCAGCTCGCTGGGGAGCGAGCGGGAGGACACCTACGAGCAGTACTTC. As protein: CASSLGSEREDTYEQYF.